This is a list of T cell receptor beta chains from one sample in a study of blood T cell repertoires in COVID-19. Assay used: immunoSEQ multiplex PCR; TCRdb lists only in-frame clones, some missing. Of about 90,000 clones in the sample, around 88% were seen once. The sample comprised peripheral blood. These receptors all come from a man aged 80 or over with acute or convalescent COVID-19. The CDR3 runs from the conserved cysteine through the conserved F or W. The D gene is left open where the match is weak. Some rows have no size entry. The others give once, few or many, or a class for an expanded clone.

.	.	TRBV5-1	TRBJ1-4	CASSLERGDEKLFF	TGCGCCAGCAGCTTGGAACGGGGGGATGAAAAACTGTTTTTT
.	.	TRBV27	TRBJ1-6	CASSYRTGNSPLHF	TGTGCCAGCAGTTACCGGACGGGGAATTCACCCCTCCACTTT
once	TRBD1	TRBV11-2	TRBJ2-7	CASSADRASYEQYF	TGTGCCAGCAGCGCTGACAGGGCCTCCTACGAGCAGTACTTC
few	TRBD2	TRBV6-6	TRBJ2-1	CASSREGTSGSYNEQFF	TGTGCCAGCAGCCGAGAAGGGACTAGCGGGTCCTACAATGAGCAGTTCTTC
.	.	TRBV28	TRBJ1-2	CASSHRRGGRMSYTF	TGTGCCAGCAGTCACCGACGGGGGGGGCGGATGAGCTACACCTTC
.	.	TRBV5-5	TRBJ1-5	CASSLSGDQPQHF	TGTGCCAGCAGCTTGAGCGGGGATCAGCCCCAGCATTTT
.	.	TRBV6-6	TRBJ2-7	CASSYEIRYEQYF	TGTGCCAGCAGTTACGAGATACGCTACGAGCAGTACTTC
.	TRBD2	TRBV30	TRBJ2-7	CAWSIAGGPGEQYF	TGTGCCTGGAGCATAGCGGGAGGGCCTGGAGAGCAGTACTTC
.	TRBD1	TRBV11-2	TRBJ2-5	CASSLGPGGLKTQYF	TGTGCCAGCAGCTTAGGTCCAGGGGGTTTGAAGACCCAGTACTTC
.	.	TRBV28	TRBJ1-4	CASSLTASLEKLFF	TGTGCCAGCAGTCTTACCGCCAGTTTGGAAAAACTGTTTTTT
once	.	TRBV28	TRBJ2-3	CAVDPSGLRSTDTQYF	TGTGCCGTGGACCCTTCGGGACTCCGTAGCACAGATACGCAGTATTTT
.	TRBD1	TRBV5-6	TRBJ2-5	CASSLAGGETQYF	TGTGCCAGCAGCTTGGCAGGGGGAGAGACCCAGTACTTC
.	.	TRBV6-6	TRBJ2-7	CASGLYEQYF	TGTGCCAGCGGACTGTACGAGCAGTACTTC
.	TRBD1	TRBV19	TRBJ2-1	CASSTSGTGVNNEQFF	TGTGCCAGTAGTACCTCGGGGACAGGGGTGAACAATGAGCAGTTCTTC
few	TRBD1	TRBV6-5	TRBJ2-7	CASSHHRDRANEQYF	TGTGCCAGCAGTCACCACCGGGACAGGGCGAACGAGCAGTACTTC
few	TRBD1	TRBV19	TRBJ1-2	CASSWTGAIGYTF	TGTGCCAGTAGTTGGACAGGGGCTATTGGCTACACCTTC
.	TRBD1	TRBV6-5	TRBJ1-1	CASSNWDRGNIIAFF	TGTGCCAGCAGTAACTGGGACAGGGGGAATATTATTGCTTTCTTT
few	TRBD2	TRBV6-2/TRBV6-3	TRBJ2-3	CASSQGLESDTQYF	TGTGCCAGCAGCCAGGGACTAGAATCAGATACGCAGTATTTT
.	.	TRBV19	TRBJ1-2	CASSSGRTNYGYTF	TGTGCCAGTAGTAGCGGTCGGACTAACTATGGCTACACCTTC
.	TRBD2	TRBV14	TRBJ2-4	CASSRAGGVAKNIQYF	TGTGCCAGCAGCCGGGCGGGAGGGGTAGCCAAAAACATTCAGTACTTC
few	.	TRBV9	TRBJ1-2	CASSVGAGDGYTF	TGTGCCAGCAGCGTGGGGGCAGGTGATGGCTACACCTTC
many	.	TRBV9	TRBJ1-2	CASSEGGIPNYGYTF	TGTGCCAGCAGCGAGGGGGGGATCCCTAACTATGGCTACACCTTC
few	.	TRBV30	TRBJ1-2	CAWSEQGYGYTF	TGTGCCTGGAGTGAACAGGGATATGGCTACACCTTC
.	TRBD2	TRBV28	TRBJ2-7	CASSPGTSGSPSYEQYF	TGTGCCAGCAGTCCCGGGACTAGCGGGAGCCCCTCCTACGAGCAGTACTTC
.	.	TRBV6-2/TRBV6-3	TRBJ2-5	CASSTTSTAQETQYF	TGTGCCAGCAGTACAACTAGCACCGCCCAAGAGACCCAGTACTTC
.	TRBD1	TRBV23-1	TRBJ1-6	CASGYRGRRDSPLHF	TGCGCCAGCGGCTACAGGGGCCGGAGGGATTCACCCCTCCACTTT
.	.	TRBV6-2/TRBV6-3	TRBJ2-7	CASSLWVGGKDEQYF	TGTGCCAGCAGTTTATGGGTAGGAGGGAAGGACGAGCAGTACTTC
.	.	TRBV30	TRBJ2-1	CAWSRSGDEQFF	TGTGCCTGGAGTAGATCCGGGGATGAGCAGTTCTTC
.	TRBD1	TRBV9	TRBJ2-7	CASSARQGAREQYF	TGTGCCAGCAGCGCTAGACAGGGGGCGCGCGAGCAGTACTTC
.	TRBD1	TRBV5-4	TRBJ2-3	CASSLGTGGTDTQYF	TGTGCCAGCAGCTTGGGGACAGGAGGTACAGATACGCAGTATTTT
few	.	TRBV28	TRBJ1-5	CASSLVRASNQPQHF	TGTGCCAGCAGTTTAGTCAGGGCGAGCAATCAGCCCCAGCATTTT